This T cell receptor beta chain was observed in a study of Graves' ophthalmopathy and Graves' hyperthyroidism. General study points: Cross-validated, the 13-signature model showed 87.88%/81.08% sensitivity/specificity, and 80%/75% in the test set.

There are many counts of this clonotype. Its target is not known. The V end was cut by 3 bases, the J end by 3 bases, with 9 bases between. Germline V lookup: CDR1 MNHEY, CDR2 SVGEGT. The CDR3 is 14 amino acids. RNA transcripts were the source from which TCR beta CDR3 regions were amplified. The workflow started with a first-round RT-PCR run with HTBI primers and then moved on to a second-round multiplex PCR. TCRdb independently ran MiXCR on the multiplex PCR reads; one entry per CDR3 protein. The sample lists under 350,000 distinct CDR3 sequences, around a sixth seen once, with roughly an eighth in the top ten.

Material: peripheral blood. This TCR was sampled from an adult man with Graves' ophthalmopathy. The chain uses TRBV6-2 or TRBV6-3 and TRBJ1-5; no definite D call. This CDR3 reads CASSYWADNQPQHF. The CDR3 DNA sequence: TGTGCCAGCAGTTATTGGGCAGACAATCAGCCCCAGCATTTT.